These T cell receptor beta chains were read from a single sample in a study of blood T cell repertoires in COVID-19. Measured with immunoSEQ multiplex PCR; TCRdb has only the in-frame clones, and not every one. The table lists about 90,000 clones, around 72% of them singletons. Sequenced sample: peripheral blood. These TCRs come from a woman of 80 years or more with acute or convalescent COVID-19. The CDR3 runs from the conserved cysteine through the conserved F or W. The order of the fields is CDR3 DNA, CDR3 protein, J gene, clone size, D gene, V gene. D genes are given only for firm matches. Expanded clones get a size class; other rows say once, few or many, or leave the size out.

TGTGCCAGCTCACCTAACGGGGGGACCTACAATGAGCAGTTCTTC,CASSPNGGTYNEQFF,TRBJ2-1,medium-sized,TRBD2,TRBV18
TGTGCCAGCAGCTCCGAGGGGGACAGGGTGGACACTGAAGCTTTCTTT,CASSSEGDRVDTEAFF,TRBJ1-1,NA,TRBD1,TRBV7-3
TGTGCCAGCAGCCTTCAAACTAGCGGGGCGGGAGAGACCCAGTACTTC,CASSLQTSGAGETQYF,TRBJ2-5,NA,TRBD2,TRBV3-1/TRBV3-2
TGTGCCAGCAGCCCGACAGGGATTAATGAAAAACTGTTTTTT,CASSPTGINEKLFF,TRBJ1-4,few,TRBD1,TRBV7-9
TGTGCCTGGACGACAGGGAACTCTGGAAACACCATATATTTT,CAWTTGNSGNTIYF,TRBJ1-3,NA,TRBD1,TRBV30
TGTGCCAGCAGCTCCCAGGGAAACACTGAAGCTTTCTTT,CASSSQGNTEAFF,TRBJ1-1,NA,NA,TRBV14
TGTGCCAGCAGCCCCAGGCGGGTAGCGGGGGGCTACGAGCAGTACTTC,CASSPRRVAGGYEQYF,TRBJ2-7,NA,TRBD2,TRBV27
TGTGCCAGCAGCGTACAAAATACTGGGGAGCTGTTTTTT,CASSVQNTGELFF,TRBJ2-2,NA,NA,TRBV9
TGCGCCAGCAGCTTGTGGGAATCCGGGACAGAAGCTTTCTTT,CASSLWESGTEAFF,TRBJ1-1,NA,NA,TRBV5-1
TGCGCCAGCAGCCAAGAGGGGTTCGCGGGCACCGGGGAGCTGTTTTTT,CASSQEGFAGTGELFF,TRBJ2-2,few,NA,TRBV4-1
TGTGCCAGCAGTGAATTTATCGTTAATGAAAAACTGTTTTTT,CASSEFIVNEKLFF,TRBJ1-4,few,NA,TRBV6-1
TGCGCCAGCAGCCAAGGGAGGCCGGGGGTCACAGATACGCAGTATTTT,CASSQGRPGVTDTQYF,TRBJ2-3,few,NA,TRBV4-3
TGTGCCAGCAGCGGGGACAGATTCTCTGGAAACACCATATATTTT,CASSGDRFSGNTIYF,TRBJ1-3,NA,TRBD1,TRBV6-5